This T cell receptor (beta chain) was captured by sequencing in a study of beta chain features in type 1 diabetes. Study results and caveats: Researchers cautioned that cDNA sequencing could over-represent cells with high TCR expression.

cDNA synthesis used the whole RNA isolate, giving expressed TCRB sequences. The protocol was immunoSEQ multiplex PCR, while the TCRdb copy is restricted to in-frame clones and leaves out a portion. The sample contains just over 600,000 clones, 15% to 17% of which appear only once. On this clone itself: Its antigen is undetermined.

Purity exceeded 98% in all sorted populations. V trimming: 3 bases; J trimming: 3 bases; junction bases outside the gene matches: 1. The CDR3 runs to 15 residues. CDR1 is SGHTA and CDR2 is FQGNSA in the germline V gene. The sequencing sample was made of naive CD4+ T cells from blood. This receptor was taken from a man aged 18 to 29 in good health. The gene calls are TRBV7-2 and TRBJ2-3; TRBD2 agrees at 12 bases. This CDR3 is CASSFTSGRTDTQYF. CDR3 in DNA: TGTGCCAGCAGCTTCACTAGCGGGAGGACAGATACGCAGTATTTT.